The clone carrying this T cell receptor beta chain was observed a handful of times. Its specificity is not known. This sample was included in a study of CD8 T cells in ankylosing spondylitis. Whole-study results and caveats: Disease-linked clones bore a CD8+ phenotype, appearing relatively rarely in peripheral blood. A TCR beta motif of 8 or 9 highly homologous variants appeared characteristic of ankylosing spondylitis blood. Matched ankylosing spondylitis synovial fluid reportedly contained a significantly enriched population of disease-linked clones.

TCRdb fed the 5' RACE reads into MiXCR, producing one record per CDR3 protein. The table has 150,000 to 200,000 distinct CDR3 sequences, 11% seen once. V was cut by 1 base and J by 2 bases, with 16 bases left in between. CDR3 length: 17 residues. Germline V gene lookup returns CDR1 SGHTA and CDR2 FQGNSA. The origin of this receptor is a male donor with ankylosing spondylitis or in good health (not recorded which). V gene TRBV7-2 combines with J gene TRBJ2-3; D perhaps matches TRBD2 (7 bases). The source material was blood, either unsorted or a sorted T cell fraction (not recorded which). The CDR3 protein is CASSLGLAGAYTDTQYF. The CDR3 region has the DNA TGTGCCAGCAGCTTAGGACTGGCGGGGGCATACACAGATACGCAGTATTTT.